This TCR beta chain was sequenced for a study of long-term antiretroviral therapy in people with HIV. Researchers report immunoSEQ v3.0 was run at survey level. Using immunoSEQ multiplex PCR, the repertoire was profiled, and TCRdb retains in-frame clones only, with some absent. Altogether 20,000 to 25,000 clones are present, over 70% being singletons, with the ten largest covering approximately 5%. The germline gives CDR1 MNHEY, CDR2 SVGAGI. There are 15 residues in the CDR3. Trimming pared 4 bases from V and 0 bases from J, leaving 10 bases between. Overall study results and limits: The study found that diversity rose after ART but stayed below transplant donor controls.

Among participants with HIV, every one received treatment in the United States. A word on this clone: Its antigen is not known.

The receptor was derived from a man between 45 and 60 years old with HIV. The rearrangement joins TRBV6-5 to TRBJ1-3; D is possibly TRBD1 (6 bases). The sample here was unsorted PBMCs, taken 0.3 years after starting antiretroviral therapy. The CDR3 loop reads CASSSGHYSGNTIYF. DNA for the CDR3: TGTGCCAGCAGTTCGGGACATTACTCTGGAAACACCATATATTTT.